This is a list of T cell receptor beta chains from one sample in a study of patients and donors after allogeneic stem cell transplantation. TCRdb re-derived calls from the RT-PCR reads in MiXCR, one entry per CDR3 protein. The sample lists over 350,000 distinct CDR3 sequences; 16% were seen once. What was sequenced was blood, either unsorted or a sorted T cell fraction (not recorded which). The receptor set was obtained from a human donor who was either an allogeneic HSCT recipient or a stem cell or donor lymphocyte infusion donor (not recorded which). It is not recorded whose cells these are; they may come from a transplant donor. Both conserved end residues are part of each CDR3. Each record gives: J gene, clone size, V gene, D gene, CDR3 DNA, CDR3 protein. D genes are given only for firm matches. Clone size is stated in some rows and not others, as once, few, many or a class when expanded.

j_call: TRBJ2-3
clone_size: few
v_call: TRBV7-9
d_call: .
cdr3_nt: TGTGCCAGCAGCTTAGGGCTAGTTGGGGATACGCAGTATTTT
cdr3_aa: CASSLGLVGDTQYF

j_call: TRBJ2-2
clone_size: .
v_call: TRBV7-9
d_call: .
cdr3_nt: TGTGCCAGCAGCCCCAGCGAGGTAGGATTAGCCTCCGGGGAGCTGTTTTTT
cdr3_aa: CASSPSEVGLASGELFF

j_call: TRBJ1-1
clone_size: few
v_call: TRBV7-9
d_call: .
cdr3_nt: TGTGCCAGCAGCTTAGAGGGGGGTGGGGTGAACACTGAAGCTTTCTTT
cdr3_aa: CASSLEGGGVNTEAFF

j_call: TRBJ1-5
clone_size: .
v_call: TRBV4-1
d_call: .
cdr3_nt: TGCGCCAGCAGCCACCTGGGGGACTCCAATCAGCCCCAGCATTTT
cdr3_aa: CASSHLGDSNQPQHF

j_call: TRBJ2-7
clone_size: .
v_call: TRBV7-9
d_call: TRBD2
cdr3_nt: TGTGCCAGCAGCGGCCAGGGACTAGCGGGTGGTTACGAGCAGTACTTC
cdr3_aa: CASSGQGLAGGYEQYF

j_call: TRBJ2-2
clone_size: .
v_call: TRBV5-1
d_call: .
cdr3_nt: TGCGCCAGCAGCTCTGTAGTACAGGGAGGCACCGGGGAGCTGTTTTTT
cdr3_aa: CASSSVVQGGTGELFF

j_call: TRBJ1-1
clone_size: .
v_call: TRBV5-1
d_call: .
cdr3_nt: TGCGCCAGCAGCACCGGGACAAAGTTTGATGAAGCTTTCTTT
cdr3_aa: CASSTGTKFDEAFF

j_call: TRBJ2-2
clone_size: few
v_call: TRBV2
d_call: TRBD2
cdr3_nt: TGTGCCAGCATGCGGGAGAAAGTCACCGGGGAGCTGTTTTTT
cdr3_aa: CASMREKVTGELFF

j_call: TRBJ2-1
clone_size: few
v_call: TRBV20-1
d_call: .
cdr3_nt: TGCAGTGCCACACCCCTCAATGAGCAGTTCTTC
cdr3_aa: CSATPLNEQFF

j_call: TRBJ2-2
clone_size: few
v_call: TRBV7-9
d_call: .
cdr3_nt: TGTGCCAGCAGCTTTTGGTTCCCTCCGCCCGGGGAGCTGTTTTTT
cdr3_aa: CASSFWFPPPGELFF

j_call: TRBJ2-2
clone_size: .
v_call: TRBV5-1
d_call: .
cdr3_nt: TGCGCCAGCAGCTTCCCTTTAACCGGGGAGCTGTTTTTT
cdr3_aa: CASSFPLTGELFF

j_call: TRBJ2-1
clone_size: .
v_call: TRBV12-3/TRBV12-4
d_call: .
cdr3_nt: TGTGCCAGCAGTACTGAGCGAGTACCTTGGGGTGAGCAGTTCTTC
cdr3_aa: CASSTERVPWGEQFF

j_call: TRBJ2-6
clone_size: few
v_call: TRBV20-1
d_call: TRBD1
cdr3_nt: TGCAGTGCAACGGGACAGGGCCCAGGGGCCAACGTCCTGACTTTC
cdr3_aa: CSATGQGPGANVLTF

j_call: TRBJ2-2
clone_size: .
v_call: TRBV20-1
d_call: .
cdr3_nt: TGCAGTGCTAGACTTAATTTCCCCGGGGAGCTGTTTTTT
cdr3_aa: CSARLNFPGELFF

j_call: TRBJ1-1
clone_size: .
v_call: TRBV12-3/TRBV12-4
d_call: .
cdr3_nt: TGTGCCAGCAGCCATCCTCAGGGTTTTGGGATGAACACTGAAGCTTTCTTT
cdr3_aa: CASSHPQGFGMNTEAFF

j_call: TRBJ1-1
clone_size: .
v_call: TRBV9
d_call: .
cdr3_nt: TGTGCCAGCAGCGAGGCAGGGGCCACTGAAGCTTTCTTT
cdr3_aa: CASSEAGATEAFF

j_call: TRBJ2-3
clone_size: few
v_call: TRBV14
d_call: .
cdr3_nt: TGCGCTGGAGTGGGGGAGAGCACAGATACGCAGTATTTT
cdr3_aa: CAGVGESTDTQYF

j_call: TRBJ1-3
clone_size: .
v_call: TRBV12-3/TRBV12-4
d_call: .
cdr3_nt: TGTGCCAGCAGCCTCCCCGGTCGGGGCTCTGGAAACACCATATATTTT
cdr3_aa: CASSLPGRGSGNTIYF

j_call: TRBJ2-4
clone_size: .
v_call: TRBV7-9
d_call: TRBD1
cdr3_nt: TGTGCCAGCAGCCGGGGACAGGTCAAAAACATTCAGTACTTC
cdr3_aa: CASSRGQVKNIQYF

j_call: TRBJ2-5
clone_size: .
v_call: TRBV28
d_call: TRBD1
cdr3_nt: TGTGCCAGCAGTTTTGGGACAGGGGTTTCAGGAGAGACCCAGTACTTC
cdr3_aa: CASSFGTGVSGETQYF

j_call: TRBJ1-5
clone_size: few
v_call: TRBV20-1
d_call: .
cdr3_nt: TGCAGTGCTAGGGTGGGAACAGGGAGTCAGCCCCAGCATTTT
cdr3_aa: CSARVGTGSQPQHF

j_call: TRBJ1-5
clone_size: .
v_call: TRBV12-3/TRBV12-4
d_call: .
cdr3_nt: TGTGCCAGCAGAGGGACTTCTGGTCAGCCCCAGCATTTT
cdr3_aa: CASRGTSGQPQHF

j_call: TRBJ2-1
clone_size: few
v_call: TRBV7-3
d_call: .
cdr3_nt: TGTGCCAGCAGCGCGATGGTCCACAATGAGCAGTTCTTC
cdr3_aa: CASSAMVHNEQFF

j_call: TRBJ2-3
clone_size: few
v_call: TRBV6-6
d_call: .
cdr3_nt: TGTGCCAGCAGTTCGCGCAGGACAGATACGCAGTATTTT
cdr3_aa: CASSSRRTDTQYF

j_call: TRBJ2-1
clone_size: .
v_call: TRBV5-4
d_call: TRBD1
cdr3_nt: TGTGCCAGCAGCCCCGGACAGGGTGGGAAGGGGGGATACAATGAGCAGTTCTTC
cdr3_aa: CASSPGQGGKGGYNEQFF

j_call: TRBJ1-1
clone_size: few
v_call: TRBV5-1
d_call: .
cdr3_nt: TGCGCCAGCAGGGATAACACTGAAGCTTTCTTT
cdr3_aa: CASRDNTEAFF

j_call: TRBJ2-7
clone_size: few
v_call: TRBV13
d_call: TRBD1
cdr3_nt: TGTGCCAGCAGCTTAGCTTACCCGACAGGGGGCGCGGGTGAGCAGTACTTC
cdr3_aa: CASSLAYPTGGAGEQYF